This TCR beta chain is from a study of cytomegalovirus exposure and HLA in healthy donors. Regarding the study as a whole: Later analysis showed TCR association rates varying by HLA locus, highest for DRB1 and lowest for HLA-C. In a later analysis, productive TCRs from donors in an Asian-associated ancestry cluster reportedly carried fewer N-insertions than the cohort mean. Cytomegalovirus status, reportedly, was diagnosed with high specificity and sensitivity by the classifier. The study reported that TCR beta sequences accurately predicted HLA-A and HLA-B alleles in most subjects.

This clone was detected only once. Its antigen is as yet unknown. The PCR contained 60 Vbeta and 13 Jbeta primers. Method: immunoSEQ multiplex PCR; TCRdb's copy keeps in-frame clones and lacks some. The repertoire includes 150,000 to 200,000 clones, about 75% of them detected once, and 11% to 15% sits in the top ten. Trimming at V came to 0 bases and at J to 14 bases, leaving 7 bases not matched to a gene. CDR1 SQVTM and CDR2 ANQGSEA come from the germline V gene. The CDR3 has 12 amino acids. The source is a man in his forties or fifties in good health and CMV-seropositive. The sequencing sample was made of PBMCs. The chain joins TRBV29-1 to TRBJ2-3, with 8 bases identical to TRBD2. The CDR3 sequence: CSVEDNSGARYF. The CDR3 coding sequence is TGCAGCGTTGAAGATAATAGCGGGGCCCGGTATTTT.